This T cell receptor beta chain was sequenced in a study of T cell clonality in common variable immunodeficiency. Trimming shortened V by 3 bases and J by 1 base, and 7 bases separated the two germline ends. The CDR3 spans 13 residues. Germline V gene data show CDR1 as LNHDA and CDR2 as SQIVND (reference sequence). This clone was detected only a few times. Its cognate antigen is unknown. The read falls 3 residues short of the CDR3 end, and the missing part is taken from the germline J gene. Study results and caveats: The cause of increased CVID clonality remains unclear without subpopulation sequencing. CVID subjects had higher TCRbeta clonality than healthy controls, most marked in about a third. Fewer deletions and N-nucleotide insertions were reportedly seen in common variable immunodeficiency TCR beta sequences. Shared TCRbeta clones were fewer between CVID subjects than controls.

Only in-frame clones appear in the TCRdb table, and some are missing; sequencing was by immunoSEQ multiplex PCR. The data show approximately 50,000 clones, with none appearing a single time. The sequence was obtained from a person between 18 and 75 years old in good health. The chain has TRBV19 and TRBJ2-7; unclear D gene. Sequencing was carried out using peripheral blood mononuclear cells. The DNA read from the CDR3 is TGTGCCAGTAGTATCGCTAGTTCCTACGAG. Protein product: CASSIASSYE. The whole CDR3 region reads CASSIASSYEQYF.